This T cell receptor beta chain is from a study of glioma-infiltrating T cells. V was cut by 3 bases and J by 6 bases, with 9 bases left in between. CDR1 and CDR2 (germline): SNHLY, FYNNEI. The CDR3 has 13 amino acids. Using RNA template, CDR3s of TCR alpha and beta were amplified with iRepertoire arm-PCR. One-step reverse transcription and amplification started from about 100-400 ng of tissue mRNA or PBMC total RNA. TCRdb re-called the multiplex PCR reads with MiXCR, one entry per CDR3 protein. This repertoire shows about 93,000 distinct CDR3 sequences, 35% to 45% found once; its top ten account for around two fifths. This clonotype was seen at least ten times.

The material sequenced was glioma tissue, nonneoplastic brain tissue, or PBMCs (not recorded which). This receptor was taken from a human donor with low-grade glioma or glioblastoma, undergoing nonglioma brain surgery, or in good health (not recorded which). This chain links TRBV2 with TRBJ2-1, with a possible D match to TRBD2 (6 bases). This CDR3 is CASSEDYLNEQFF. The CDR3 bases are TGTGCCAGCAGTGAGGACTACCTCAATGAGCAGTTCTTC.